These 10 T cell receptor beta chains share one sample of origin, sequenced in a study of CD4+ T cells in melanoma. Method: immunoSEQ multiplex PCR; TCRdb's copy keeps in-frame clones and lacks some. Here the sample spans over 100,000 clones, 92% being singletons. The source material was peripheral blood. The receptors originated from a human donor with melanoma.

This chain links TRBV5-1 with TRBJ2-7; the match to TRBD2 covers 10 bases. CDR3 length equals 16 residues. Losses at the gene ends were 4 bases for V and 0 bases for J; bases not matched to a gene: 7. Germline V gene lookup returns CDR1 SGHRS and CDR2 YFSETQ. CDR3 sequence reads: CASSGRAGGPSYEQYF. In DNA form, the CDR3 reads TGCGCCAGCAGCGGACGAGCGGGAGGGCCCTCCTACGAGCAGTACTTC.

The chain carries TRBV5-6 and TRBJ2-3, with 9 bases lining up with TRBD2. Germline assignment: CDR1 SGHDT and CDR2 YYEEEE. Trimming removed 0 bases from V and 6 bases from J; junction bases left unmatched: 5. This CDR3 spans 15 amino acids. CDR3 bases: TGTGCCAGCAGCTTGGTAATAGCGGGAGCGGATACGCAGTATTTT. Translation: CASSLVIAGADTQYF.

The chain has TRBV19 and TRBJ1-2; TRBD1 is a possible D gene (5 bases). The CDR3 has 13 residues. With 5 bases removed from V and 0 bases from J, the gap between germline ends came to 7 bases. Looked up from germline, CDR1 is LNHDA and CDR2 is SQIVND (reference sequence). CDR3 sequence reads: CASSGHTNYGYTF. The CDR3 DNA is TGTGCCAGTAGTGGACATACTAACTATGGCTACACCTTC.

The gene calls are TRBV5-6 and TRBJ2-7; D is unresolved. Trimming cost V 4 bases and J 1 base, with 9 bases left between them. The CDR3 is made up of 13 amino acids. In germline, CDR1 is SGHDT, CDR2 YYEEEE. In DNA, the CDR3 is TGTGCCAGCAGCCCCGGCCGATCCTACGAGCAGTACTTC. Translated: CASSPGRSYEQYF.

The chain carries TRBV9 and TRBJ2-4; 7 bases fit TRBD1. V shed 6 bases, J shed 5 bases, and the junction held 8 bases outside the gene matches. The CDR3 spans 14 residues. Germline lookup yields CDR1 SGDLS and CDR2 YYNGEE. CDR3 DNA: TGTGCCAGCAACCCCTCCGGGACAGAAAACATTCAGTACTTC. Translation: CASNPSGTENIQYF. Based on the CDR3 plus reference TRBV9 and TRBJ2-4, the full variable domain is DSGVTQTPKHLITATGQRVTLRCSPRSGDLSVYWYQQSLDQGLQFLIQYYNGEERAKGNILERFSAQQFPDLHSELNLSSLELGDSALYFCASNPSGTENIQYFGAGTRLSVL.

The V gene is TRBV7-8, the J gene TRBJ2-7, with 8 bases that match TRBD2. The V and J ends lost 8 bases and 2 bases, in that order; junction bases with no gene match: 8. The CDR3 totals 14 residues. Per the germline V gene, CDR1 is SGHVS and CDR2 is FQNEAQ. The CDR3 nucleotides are TGTGCCAGCCGGAAAAGCGGGAGAGCCTACGAGCAGTACTTC. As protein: CASRKSGRAYEQYF.

The CDR3 here is CASSSGLILAKNIQYF. DNA of the CDR3: TGCGCCAGCAGCTCTGGACTGATTCTAGCCAAAAACATTCAGTACTTC. The rearrangement links TRBV5-1 to TRBJ2-4; tentative D call: TRBD2 (5 bases). This CDR3 region has 16 residues. V lost 3 bases and J 0 bases, leaving 13 bases between the germline ends. CDR1 and CDR2 (germline): SGHRS, YFSETQ.

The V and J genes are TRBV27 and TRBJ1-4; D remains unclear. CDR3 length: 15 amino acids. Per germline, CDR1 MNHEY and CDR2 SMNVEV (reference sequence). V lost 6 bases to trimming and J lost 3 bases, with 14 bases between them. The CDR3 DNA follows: TGTGCCAGCAGCTACCTACAGAAACCTAATGAAAAACTGTTTTTT. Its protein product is CASSYLQKPNEKLFF.

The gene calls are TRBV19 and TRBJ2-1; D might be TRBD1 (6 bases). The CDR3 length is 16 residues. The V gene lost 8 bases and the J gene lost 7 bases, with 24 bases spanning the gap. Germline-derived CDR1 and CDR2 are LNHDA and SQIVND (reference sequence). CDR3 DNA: TGTGCCAGTCTTCAGGACGCCGGGACACCCTGGAATGAGCAGTTCTTC. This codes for CASLQDAGTPWNEQFF.

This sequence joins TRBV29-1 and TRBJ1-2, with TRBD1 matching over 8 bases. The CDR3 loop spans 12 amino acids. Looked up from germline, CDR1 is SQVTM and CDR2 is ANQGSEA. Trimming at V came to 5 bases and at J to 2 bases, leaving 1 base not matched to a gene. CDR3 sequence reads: CSVQGANYGYTF. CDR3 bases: TGCAGCGTTCAGGGGGCGAACTATGGCTACACCTTC.